This T cell receptor (beta chain) was found in a study of T cells after yellow fever vaccination. Study findings and constraints: Subsequent booster samples again held most clones from primary vaccination (roughly 96% CD4, approximately 86% CD8). Peaking on day 5 versus 15, the secondary response was faster but weaker.

Germline values: CDR1 DFQATT, CDR2 SNEGSKA (reference sequence). The CDR3 is 14 residues long. Trimming took 6 bases from V and 1 from J, leaving 14 bases between them. This clonotype was counted a few times. The antigen remains unidentified. A 5'RACE template-switching step, the method used to make TCR cDNA, added a universal primer site and UMIs. One entry per CDR3 protein results from TCRdb running MiXCR on the 5' RACE reads. The repertoire holds approximately 550,000 distinct CDR3 sequences, about 19% seen once, with more than 13% in the top ten. The chain is built from TRBV20-1 and TRBJ2-3, with D possibly TRBD2 on 6 matching bases. The source material was PBMCs, sampled 15 days after the yellow fever booster vaccination. The TCR sequence derives from a man between 25 and 39 years old who received the YFV17D yellow fever vaccine. The CDR3 is CSAPGAGRTDTQYF. For the CDR3, the DNA is TGCAGTGCCCCGGGCGCGGGACGCACAGATACGCAGTATTTT.